These 5 T cell receptor beta chains were all obtained from the same sample, sequenced in a study of control samples from healthy donors and cancer patients (dated by TCRdb to 2018 to 2021). Libraries came from the immunoSEQ multiplex PCR assay. The table was pulled from immuneACCESS by TCRdb, which kept in-frame rearrangements only. Such tables lose some clones; where checked, under half of the loss comes from unresolved V genes, and the rest has no known cause. In all, the sample holds more than 140,000 clones, and 94% of those were seen once. About an eighth of the sample rests with the top ten. Sequences were obtained from blood. Receptors originate from a man in his forties in good health.

This chain uses TRBV7-9 with TRBJ1-1; tentatively, D is TRBD1 (6 bases). The V end lost 4 bases, the J end lost 3 bases, and 15 bases lay between the germline ends. Germline lookup yields CDR1 SEHNR and CDR2 FQNEAQ (reference sequence). The CDR3 is 15 amino acids. The CDR3 region is CASSSTGGGYTEAFF. CDR3 nucleotide sequence: TGTGCCAGCAGCTCCACGGGGGGCGGGTACACTGAAGCTTTCTTT.

The chain joins TRBV18 to TRBJ2-6; D remains ambiguous. The CDR3 contains 15 residues. Germline V gene data show CDR1 as KGHSH and CDR2 as LQKENI. The V gene lost 3 bases and the J gene lost 0 bases, with 6 bases spanning the gap. CDR3 sequence (DNA): TGTGCCAGCTCACCGGGCGTCTCTGGGGCCAACGTCCTGACTTTC. It specifies CASSPGVSGANVLTF. Variable domain in full (rest from reference TRBV18 and TRBJ2-6): NAGVMQNPRHLVRRRGQEARLRCSPMKGHSHVYWYRQLPEEGLKFMVYLQKENIIDESGMPKERFSAEFPKEGPSILRIQQVVRGDSAAYFCASSPGVSGANVLTFGAGSRLTVL.

The CDR3 sequence: CASSLDSRQGGEQYF. CDR3 nucleotide sequence: TGCGCCAGCAGCTTGGACTCCCGACAGGGCGGCGAGCAGTACTTC. The rearrangement links TRBV5-1 to TRBJ2-7, with TRBD1 matching over 7 bases. CDR3 length: 15 residues. The trim removed 0 bases at V and 6 bases at J, leaving 9 bases unmatched. The germline V gene encodes CDR1 SGHRS and CDR2 YFSETQ.

The chain employs TRBV7-9 and TRBJ1-3; a possible D gene is TRBD1 (6 bases). The germline V gene encodes CDR1 SEHNR and CDR2 FQNEAQ (reference sequence). CDR3 size: 13 residues. Deletions cut 3 bases from V and 6 bases from J, with 9 bases between. CDR3: CASSLGQPNTIYF. For the CDR3, the DNA is TGTGCCAGCAGCTTGGGACAACCAAACACCATATATTTT.

About this clone: In the same sample, other DNA sequences code for this CDR3. J is TRBJ1-1 and V is TRBV27; D gene uncertain. This CDR3 has 13 residues. Germline assignment: CDR1 MNHEY and CDR2 SMNVEV (reference sequence). Trimming shortened V by 0 bases and J by 2 bases, and 4 bases separated the two germline ends. In DNA, the CDR3 is TGTGCCAGCAGTTTATCCCCAAACACTGAAGCTTTCTTT. It encodes CASSLSPNTEAFF.